One sample yielded the 6 T cell receptor beta chains listed below, sequenced in a study of T cells in Graves' hyperthyroidism and ophthalmopathy. Amplification of TCR beta CDR3 regions used RNA as the template. The study used the HTBI primer set for a first-round RT-PCR of the TCR CDR3. Via MiXCR, TCRdb re-called the multiplex PCR reads, giving one row per CDR3 protein. The table records 560,000 or so distinct CDR3 sequences, around 20% of them present only once. The specimen sequenced was blood. These receptors originate from a man aged 35-49 years with Graves' ophthalmopathy.

This clonotype was seen a single time. The CDR3 region is CASTVGQRGNTIYF. The CDR3 DNA reads as TGTGCCAGCACTGTGGGACAGAGGGGAAACACCATATATTTT. The chain carries TRBV12-3 or TRBV12-4 and TRBJ1-3, with 7 positions matching TRBD1. V shed 7 bases and J 4 bases; nucleotides not matched to a gene: 7. The CDR3 consists of 14 residues.

The J gene is TRBJ2-2, the V gene TRBV18; D is possibly TRBD1 or TRBD2 (5 bases each). Germline-derived CDR1 and CDR2 are KGHSH and LQKENI. Trimming took off 3 bases at V and 1 base at J, with 12 bases between the two ends. This CDR3 is built from 16 residues. The DNA of the CDR3 is TGTGCCAGCTCACCCTCTAGGGGACGGAACACCGGGGAGCTGTTTTTT. Translating it yields CASSPSRGRNTGELFF.

This chain's CDR3 is CASSFGTGHSGNTIYF. Written as DNA, the CDR3 is TGTGCCAGCAGCTTCGGGACAGGTCACTCTGGAAACACCATATATTTT. This chain uses TRBV7-9 with TRBJ1-3; 8 bases match TRBD1. This CDR3 has 16 amino acids. From germline, CDR1 is SEHNR and CDR2 FQNEAQ (reference sequence). V trimming: 3 bases; J trimming: 0 bases; junction bases outside the gene matches: 4.

In its sample, this clonotype was seen many times. CDR3 bases: TGTGCCAGCAGTTGGATGCCAGGGTCTGAAAAACTGTTTTTT. It specifies CASSWMPGSEKLFF. The rearrangement uses TRBV12-3 or TRBV12-4 and TRBJ1-4; possibly TRBD1 for D (5 bases). Trimming cost V 4 bases and J 7 bases, with 13 bases left between them. The CDR3 totals 14 residues.

This chain connects TRBV29-1 to TRBJ2-3; D ambiguous. The CDR3 length is 10 residues. Trimming removed 6 bases at V and 5 bases at J, with 6 bases between. CDR1 is SQVTM and CDR2 is ANQGSEA in the germline V gene. The CDR3, as DNA: TGCAGCGTCCTCTTAGATACGCAGTATTTT. This sequence encodes CSVLLDTQYF.

This clonotype occurred a few times. The chain has TRBV7-3 and TRBJ2-1; weak D call: TRBD2 (6 bases). The CDR3 is 15 residues long. Germline CDR1 and CDR2: SGHTA and FQGTGA. V lost 0 bases to trimming and J lost 3 bases, with 9 bases between them. This CDR3 is CASSLTGGYYNEQFF. As DNA, the CDR3 is TGTGCCAGCAGCTTAACTGGGGGGTACTACAATGAGCAGTTCTTC.